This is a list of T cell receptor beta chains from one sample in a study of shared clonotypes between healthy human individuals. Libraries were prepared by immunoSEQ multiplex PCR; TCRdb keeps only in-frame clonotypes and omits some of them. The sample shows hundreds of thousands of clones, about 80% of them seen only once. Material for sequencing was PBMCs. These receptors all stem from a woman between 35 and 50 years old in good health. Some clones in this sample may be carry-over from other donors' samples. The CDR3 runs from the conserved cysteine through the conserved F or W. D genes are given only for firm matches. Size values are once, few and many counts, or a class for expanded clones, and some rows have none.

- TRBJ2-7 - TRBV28 CASPPAGGSYEQYF TGTGCCAGCCCCCCGGCTGGAGGCTCCTACGAGCAGTACTTC
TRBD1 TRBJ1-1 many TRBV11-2 CASSLVSQGAEAFF TGTGCCAGCAGCTTAGTCTCACAGGGGGCTGAAGCTTTCTTT
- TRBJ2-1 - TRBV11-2 CASSLTPGDNEQFF TGTGCCAGCAGCTTAACTCCCGGAGACAATGAGCAGTTCTTC
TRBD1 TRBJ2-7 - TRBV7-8 CASSPRFGDSSYEQYF TGTGCCAGCAGCCCCCGGTTTGGGGACAGCTCCTACGAGCAGTACTTC
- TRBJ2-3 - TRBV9 CASSVDGGSTDTQYF TGTGCCAGCAGCGTAGACGGCGGGAGCACAGATACGCAGTATTTT
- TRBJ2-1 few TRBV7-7 CASSLGRSDNEQFF TGTGCCAGCAGCTTAGGAAGGAGCGACAATGAGCAGTTCTTC
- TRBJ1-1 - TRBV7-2 CASSLGRPGGNTEAFF TGTGCCAGCAGCTTAGGTCGTCCGGGGGGTAACACTGAAGCTTTCTTT
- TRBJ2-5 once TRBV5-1 CASSPRGWGQETQYF TGCGCCAGCAGCCCTAGAGGATGGGGCCAAGAGACCCAGTACTTC
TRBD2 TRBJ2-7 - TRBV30 CAWGAGLENEQYF TGTGCCTGGGGAGCGGGATTGGAGAACGAGCAGTACTTC
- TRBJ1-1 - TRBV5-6 CASSDGNRREAFF TGTGCCAGCTCAGATGGGAACAGGAGGGAAGCTTTCTTT
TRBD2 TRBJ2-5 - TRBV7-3 CASSLLAGGQETQYF TGTGCCAGCAGCTTACTAGCGGGAGGGCAAGAGACCCAGTACTTC
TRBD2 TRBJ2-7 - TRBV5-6 CASSSPLRREATPTYEQYF TGTGCCAGCAGCTCCCCACTGAGGCGGGAGGCCACCCCCACCTACGAGCAGTACTTC
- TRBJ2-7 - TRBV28 CASSLQLYEQYF TGTGCCAGCAGTTTACAACTCTACGAGCAGTACTTC